The 30 T cell receptor beta chains listed next were all sequenced from one sample in a study of CXCR3-negative and CXCR3-positive naive CD8 T cells (dated by TCRdb to the late 2010s). Which antigens these TCRs recognize remains unknown. Study-wide conclusions, independent of this receptor: TRB CDR3s from CXCR3-positive naive cells showed higher hydrophobicity (lower Kidera factor 4), lower energy, and higher strength and volume indices than CXCR3-negative naive cells.

For sequencing, a NextSeq 550 was employed. The Human TCR Profiling Kit (MiLaboratory) was used to make UMI-labeled 5' RACE TRB cDNA libraries. Once TCRdb had reprocessed the reads, it stored one entry per CDR3 protein sequence and supplied no DNA. The sample table holds roughly 110,000 distinct CDR3 sequences. The ten largest clones take up roughly 0.38% of the sample. The sequenced material came from naive CXCR3+ CD8+ T cells from blood. The sample's cell subset or site label, in plain terms: CD45RO-CCR7+CD27+CD95- naive CD8+ T cells expressing CXCR3 (TNR3+). All receptors derive from a human donor in good health. Some clones in this sample may be carry-over from other donors' samples.

The chain is built from TRBV7-9 and TRBJ1-2; no DNA is available, so the TRBD1 call from TCRdb remains unchecked. This CDR3 has 15 amino acids. The germline V gene has CDR1 SEHNR and CDR2 FQNEAQ (reference sequence). The CDR3 spells CASSQSGGQYYGYTF.

The chain carries TRBV28 and TRBJ2-7; there is no DNA to check the TCRdb D call of TRBD1. CDR1 and CDR2 (germline): MDHEN, SYDVKM. The CDR3 loop spans 17 amino acids. The CDR3 is CASSLYSNRTGRYEQYF. Drawing the rest from reference TRBV28 and TRBJ2-7, the complete variable domain is DVKVTQSSRYLVKRTGEKVFLECVQDMDHENMFWYRQDPGLGLRLIYFSYDVKMKEKGDIPEGYSVSREKKERFSLILESASTNQTSMYLCASSLYSNRTGRYEQYFGPGTRLTVT.

This chain links TRBV27 with TRBJ2-7; TCRdb returns TRBD1, unconfirmable since there is no DNA. CDR1 MNHEY and CDR2 SMNVEV come from the germline V gene (reference sequence). CDR3 length: 14 amino acids. The CDR3 sequence is CASKSGTGTYEQYF.

CDR3 sequence reads: CASSPRIREDEQYF. The chain recombines TRBV28 with TRBJ2-7; TCRdb reports TRBD2, a call that lacks DNA to check it against. The CDR3 has 14 amino acids. CDR1 is MDHEN and CDR2 is SYDVKM in the germline V gene.

V usage is TRBV29-1 and J usage is TRBJ2-1; TCRdb designates TRBD2, a call that cannot be tested without DNA. The germline CDR1 and CDR2 sequences are SQVTM and ANQGSEA. The CDR3 spans 13 residues. The CDR3 region is CSVVLAGGWEQFF.

The chain couples TRBV5-1 to TRBJ1-1; TCRdb returns TRBD1, unconfirmable since there is no DNA. The germline V gene encodes CDR1 SGHRS and CDR2 YFSETQ. The CDR3 contains 15 residues. CDR3 amino acids: CASSLDGGWSTEAFF.

V and J are TRBV7-3 and TRBJ2-1; there is no DNA to check the TCRdb D call of TRBD2. Germline CDR1 is SGHTA and CDR2 is FQGTGA. This CDR3 is 16 amino acids long. The CDR3 reads CASSDNRVSGGNEQFF.

The chain has TRBV7-9 and TRBJ1-3. This CDR3 contains 15 residues. Germline loops: CDR1 SEHNR, CDR2 FQNEAQ (reference sequence). CDR3 sequence: CASSHPVSSGNTIYF.

The chain couples TRBV19 to TRBJ2-1; TCRdb's D call, TRBD2, is unchecked because there is no DNA. The CDR3 is made up of 16 amino acids. Germline CDR1 is LNHDA and CDR2 is SQIVND (reference sequence). CDR3 sequence reads: CASSIDGTSGSDEQFF.

This rearrangement joins TRBV20-1 to TRBJ2-7. Germline CDR1 reads DFQATT; CDR2 reads SNEGSKA (reference sequence). The CDR3 runs 11 residues. The CDR3 loop reads CSATDDYEQYF.

The rearrangement uses TRBV2 and TRBJ2-1. The CDR3 has 14 residues. Germline V gene data show CDR1 as SNHLY and CDR2 as FYNNEI. CDR3 loop: CASSIAGSYNEQFF.

The chain joins TRBV5-5 to TRBJ2-7. The CDR3 spans 15 residues. Looked up from germline, CDR1 is SGHKS and CDR2 is YYEKEE (reference sequence). CDR3 loop: CASSLALDGETEQYF.

The chain joins TRBV27 to TRBJ2-7; TCRdb's assignment of TRBD1 cannot be checked, as there is no DNA. CDR1 MNHEY and CDR2 SMNVEV come from the germline V gene (reference sequence). The CDR3 has 15 residues. This CDR3 is CASSPQTGSVGEQYF.

J is TRBJ2-1 and V is TRBV7-8; as DNA is missing, the TRBD1 call by TCRdb cannot be tested. This CDR3 region has 16 residues. Germline-derived CDR1 and CDR2 are SGHVS and FQNEAQ. The CDR3: CVSRYGQPGDYNEQFF.

V is TRBV27 and J is TRBJ2-1; checking the TCRdb D call of TRBD1 is not possible without DNA. Germline V gene lookup returns CDR1 MNHEY and CDR2 SMNVEV (reference sequence). The length of the CDR3 is 17 residues. The CDR3 loop is CASSKKDRVSSYNEQFF.

The rearrangement uses TRBV5-1 and TRBJ1-6. The CDR3 spans 14 residues. From germline, CDR1 is SGHRS and CDR2 YFSETQ. The CDR3 loop is CASSLGLSDSPLHF.

J is TRBJ1-1 and V is TRBV6-2 or TRBV6-3. The CDR3 totals 13 residues. Per the germline V gene, CDR1 is MNHEY and CDR2 is SVGEGT. CDR3 sequence reads: CASSRALGTEAFF.

The chain has TRBV6-2 or TRBV6-3 and TRBJ1-2; the D call of TRBD1 rests on TCRdb alone, since no DNA is present to check it. This CDR3 spans 14 amino acids. Germline lookup yields CDR1 MNHEY and CDR2 SVGEGT. The CDR3: CASRYGQGGDGYTF.

V and J are TRBV2 and TRBJ2-1. Germline loops: CDR1 SNHLY, CDR2 FYNNEI. The CDR3 is made up of 13 amino acids. The CDR3 region is CASRKNSYNEQFF.

The chain has TRBV7-9 and TRBJ2-5; the D gene TCRdb calls, TRBD2, cannot be checked with no DNA. CDR1 and CDR2 from the germline V gene are SEHNR and FQNEAQ (reference sequence). This CDR3 is 14 amino acids long. The CDR3 region is CASSSLGVQETQYF.

The rearrangement links TRBV3-1 to TRBJ1-1. CDR1 and CDR2 (germline): LGHDT, YNNKEL (reference sequence). CDR3 length: 16 residues. The CDR3 sequence: CASSQDGGSGNTEAFF.

The chain joins TRBV6-5 to TRBJ1-4. The CDR3 is made up of 14 amino acids. Germline V gene sequence: CDR1 MNHEY, CDR2 SVGAGI. This CDR3 is CASSYSRGYEKLFF.

The chain uses TRBV7-2 and TRBJ2-7; the TRBD1 assignment by TCRdb is unverifiable without DNA. The CDR3 consists of 15 residues. Per the germline V gene, CDR1 is SGHTA and CDR2 is FQGNSA. The CDR3 spells CASSLIGGNSYEQYF.

The rearrangement links TRBV7-9 to TRBJ2-5; with no DNA, the TCRdb D assignment of TRBD1 cannot be verified. The CDR3 has 16 residues. CDR1 is SEHNR, CDR2 FQNEAQ, per germline (reference sequence). This chain's CDR3 is CASSSRGARTQETQYF.

V usage is TRBV29-1 and J usage is TRBJ1-2; absent DNA, TCRdb's TRBD1 call cannot be checked. This CDR3 has 12 amino acids. Germline V gives CDR1 SQVTM, CDR2 ANQGSEA. The CDR3 spells CSVDITGDGYTF.

CDR3: CSVVGDYTEAFF. V is TRBV29-1 and J is TRBJ1-1; TCRdb gives TRBD1 as the D gene, but with no DNA this cannot be confirmed. Germline V gene lookup returns CDR1 SQVTM and CDR2 ANQGSEA. This CDR3 has 12 residues.

The chain couples TRBV12-3 or TRBV12-4 to TRBJ2-5; TCRdb reports TRBD2, a call that lacks DNA to check it against. This CDR3 is 15 amino acids long. The CDR3 is CASSWGSGGQETQYF.

The chain combines TRBV6-6 with TRBJ2-3; the TCRdb call, TRBD2, lacks DNA for checking. Looked up from germline, CDR1 is MNHNY and CDR2 is SVGAGI (reference sequence). The CDR3 covers 12 residues. The CDR3 protein is CAGGRDGTSEYF.

The CDR3 region is CAIKGQGASYGYTF. This chain uses TRBV10-3 with TRBJ1-2; TCRdb selects TRBD1, and the lack of DNA leaves this call unchecked. Germline lookup yields CDR1 ENHRY and CDR2 SYGVKD. The CDR3 loop spans 14 amino acids.

V and J are TRBV7-9 and TRBJ1-1; TCRdb picks TRBD1, but there is no DNA to check that call. From germline, CDR1 is SEHNR and CDR2 FQNEAQ (reference sequence). CDR3 size: 14 residues. This CDR3 reads CASSFSGQGAEAFF.